Presented here are 17 T cell receptor beta chains from one specimen sequenced in a study of CD8+CD57+ T cells in acquired aplastic anemia. Only patients with CD8+CD57+ cell expansion on flow cytometry were chosen for sequencing. The TCR beta profiling, which covered VDJ combination and CDR3 sequence, was carried out using genomic DNA as the template. TCRdb redid the calling of the reads with MiXCR, one entry per CDR3 protein. The sample has 100,000 to 150,000 distinct CDR3 sequences, approximately 36% seen once. Sequencing was carried out using sorted CD4+, CD8+, or CD8+CD57+ T cells (not recorded which) from PBMCs. The source of these receptors is a human donor with aplastic anemia.

At least ten counts were recorded for this clonotype. The CDR3 sequence is CASSGQGTNSPLHF. CDR3 nucleotides: TGTGCCAGTAGTGGACAGGGGACTAATTCACCCCTCCACTTT. This chain uses TRBV19 with TRBJ1-6; TRBD1 matches at 9 bases. This CDR3 has 14 residues. The germline V gene has CDR1 LNHDA and CDR2 SQIVND (reference sequence). V was pared by 5 bases and J by 6 bases, with 2 bases of the junction left unmatched.

This clonotype came up a few times. The chain couples TRBV6-5 to TRBJ1-1; maybe TRBD1 (5 bases). The CDR3 has 14 amino acids. Germline V CDR1 and CDR2: MNHEY, SVGAGI. Trimming left V 2 bases short and J 4 bases short, with 11 bases between. CDR3 protein: CASSYRGRVTEAFF. CDR3 in DNA: TGTGCCAGCAGTTACAGGGGCAGGGTCACTGAAGCTTTCTTT.

The J gene is TRBJ2-7, the V gene TRBV20-1; tentatively, D is TRBD1 or TRBD2 (5 bases each). The CDR3 loop spans 14 amino acids. The V gene's germline CDR1 is DFQATT and CDR2 SNEGSKA (reference sequence). The V gene lost 1 base and the J gene lost 0 bases, with 10 bases spanning the gap. CDR3: CSARGGESSYEQYF. The CDR3 DNA sequence: TGCAGTGCTAGAGGAGGGGAGAGCTCCTACGAGCAGTACTTC.

Notes on this clonotype: One end of the junction varies from germline; a read error may be responsible. The V and J genes are TRBV5-6 and TRBJ2-5; the D gene is possibly TRBD2 (6 bases). Germline CDR1 is SGHDT and CDR2 is YYEEEE. The CDR3 has 15 amino acids. The CDR3, as DNA: TGTGCCAGCAGCCGTGGGGGGATACCCCAAGAGACCCAGCACTTC. This gives the protein CASSRGGIPQETQHF.

This clonotype was recorded at least ten times. The V call is TRBV6-1, the J call TRBJ1-6; D is possibly TRBD1 (5 bases). In germline, CDR1 is MNHNS, CDR2 SASEGT. The CDR3 loop spans 14 amino acids. V gave up 7 bases and J gave up 6 bases, with 13 bases separating them. The DNA for the CDR3 is TGTGCCAGCAAGGAGACAGCGACTAATTCACCCCTCCACTTT. This codes for CASKETATNSPLHF.

This clonotype has at least ten counts. The chain is built from TRBV4-1 and TRBJ1-3, with D perhaps TRBD1 (5 bases). Per germline, CDR1 MGHRA and CDR2 YSYEKL. This CDR3 is built from 17 residues. V lost 0 bases, J lost 1 base, and 13 bases lay in between. The CDR3 loop reads CASSQDTGGRSGNTIYF. The CDR3 DNA reads as TGCGCCAGCAGCCAAGATACCGGGGGAAGGTCTGGAAACACCATATATTTT.

This clonotype was seen at least ten times. V and J are TRBV28 and TRBJ1-1; D gene ambiguous. The CDR3 has 14 amino acids. V was pared by 8 bases and J by 1 base, with 14 bases between. Germline CDR1 and CDR2: MDHEN and SYDVKM. The CDR3 nucleotides read TGTGCCAGCCACACAGTGTTTGGGAACACTGAAGCTTTCTTT. Its translation: CASHTVFGNTEAFF.

Ten or more counts support this clonotype. This rearrangement joins TRBV4-2 to TRBJ2-1, with 7 nucleotides matching TRBD1. This CDR3 spans 15 amino acids. J was trimmed by 7 bases and V by 5 bases; bases with no gene match: 11. Per the germline V gene, CDR1 is LGHNA and CDR2 is YNFKEQ. The DNA for the CDR3 is TGTGCCAGCAGCGAAGCGAGGGGGCGAATGAATGAGCAGTTCTTC. Amino acids: CASSEARGRMNEQFF.

This clonotype was detected ten times or more. The chain has TRBV4-1 and TRBJ1-6, with unresolved D. V gave up 0 bases and J gave up 7 bases, with 4 bases separating them. Germline CDR1 MGHRA, CDR2 YSYEKL. There are 13 residues in the CDR3. DNA for the CDR3: TGCGCCAGCAGCCAAGAAGGGAATTCACCCCTCCACTTT. This codes for CASSQEGNSPLHF.

Concerning this clonotype itself: The conserved phenylalanine or tryptophan normally closing the CDR3 is absent here, so this likely arose from a read error. V gene TRBV19 combines with J gene TRBJ1-6, with 8 bases fitting TRBD1. CDR3 length equals 14 residues. Germline V gene sequence: CDR1 LNHDA, CDR2 SQIVND (reference sequence). With 6 bases clipped from V and 8 bases from J, the junction kept 6 bases outside the gene matches. The CDR3 DNA reads TGTGCCAGTAGCCCGACAGGGGTTGATTCACCCCTCCACCTT. It translates to CASSPTGVDSPLHL.

This clonotype was picked up many times. V and J are TRBV7-8 and TRBJ1-5; D is possibly TRBD1 (6 bases). The CDR3 has 12 residues. The V gene's germline CDR1 is SGHVS and CDR2 FQNEAQ. Trimming cost V 5 bases and J 4 bases, with 6 bases left between them. The CDR3 here is CASSRGNQPQHF. CDR3 nucleotide sequence: TGTGCCAGCAGCAGGGGGAATCAGCCCCAGCATTTT.

At least ten counts were recorded for this clonotype. The rearrangement joins TRBV7-2 to TRBJ2-1; D could derive from TRBD1 or TRBD2 (5 bases each). The ends were cut back, 2 bases at V and 0 bases at J, with 11 bases in the middle. Germline CDR1 and CDR2: SGHTA and FQGNSA. The CDR3 runs to 16 residues. CDR3 in DNA: TGTGCCAGCAGCTTATCGGGGACCGCCTCCTACAATGAGCAGTTCTTC. Translating it yields CASSLSGTASYNEQFF.

This clonotype showed up many times. This sequence joins TRBV12-3 or TRBV12-4 and TRBJ1-4; weak D call: TRBD1 (5 bases). Trimming removed 1 base at V and 7 bases at J, with 10 bases between. CDR3 size: 14 residues. The CDR3 DNA is TGTGCCAGCAGTTTAGGGGGGAGCGGTGAAAAACTGTTTTTT. Translation: CASSLGGSGEKLFF.

The chain combines TRBV28 with TRBJ1-1; D may be TRBD1 (5 bases). The ends were cut back, 6 bases at V and 2 bases at J, with 13 bases in the middle. CDR1 and CDR2 from the germline V gene are MDHEN and SYDVKM. The CDR3 sequence is 14 residues long. CDR3 loop: CASSLTRVNTEAFF. The CDR3 DNA follows: TGTGCCAGCAGCCTGACCAGGGTTAACACTGAAGCTTTCTTT.

V is TRBV29-1 and J is TRBJ2-7; D is perhaps TRBD1 (5 bases). This CDR3 has 12 amino acids. CDR1 is SQVTM and CDR2 is ANQGSEA in the germline V gene. Trimming stripped 7 bases from V and 5 bases from J, with 15 bases between. The CDR3 sequence: CSGGDRENEQYF. CDR3 bases: TGCAGCGGGGGCGACCGCGAAAACGAGCAGTACTTC.

In its sample, this clonotype was seen many times. The chain joins TRBV6-1 to TRBJ1-6, with 9 bases that match TRBD1. CDR1 is MNHNS and CDR2 is SASEGT in the germline V gene. This CDR3 has 14 amino acids. V shed 4 bases, J shed 9 bases, and the junction held 4 bases outside the gene matches. The CDR3 protein is CASSARDRVSPLHF. CDR3 coding DNA: TGTGCCAGCAGTGCCCGGGACAGGGTTTCACCCCTCCACTTT.

V usage is TRBV29-1 and J usage is TRBJ1-2, with D unclear. This CDR3 has 15 amino acids. The germline V gene encodes CDR1 SQVTM and CDR2 ANQGSEA. Trimming cost V 0 bases and J 2 bases, with 13 bases left between them. CDR3 amino acids: CSVEDHRRRNYGYTF. In nucleotides, the CDR3 is TGCAGCGTTGAAGATCATCGGCGGAGGAACTATGGCTACACCTTC. Full variable domain (remainder filled in from reference TRBV29-1 and TRBJ1-2): SAVISQKPSRDICQRGTSLTIQCQVDSQVTMMFWYRQQPGQSLTLIATANQGSEATYESGFVIDKFPISRPNLTFSTLTVSNMSPEDSSIYLCSVEDHRRRNYGYTFGSGTRLTVV.